This TCR beta chain originates from a study of shared clonotypes between healthy human individuals. There are 17 residues in the CDR3. From germline, CDR1 is LGHNA and CDR2 YNFKEQ. Unmatched junction bases numbered 12, after V lost 5 bases and J lost 3 bases. Genomic DNA from each subset was divided evenly over several immunoSEQ plates. Profiling relied on immunoSEQ multiplex PCR, and the TCRdb table lists in-frame clones only, not all of them. The sample shows approximately 500,000 clones, 90% to 97% of them seen only once. The source material was naive CD4+ T cells sorted from blood. Indicated subset: CD45RA+ positively selected. The clonotype was recovered from a woman aged 25 to 39 in good health. The rearrangement links TRBV4-2 to TRBJ1-4; 7 bases map to TRBD1. As DNA, the CDR3 is TGTGCCAGCAGCTTGGGGAGACAGGGCGTCCCTAATGAAAAACTGTTTTTT. Translation: CASSLGRQGVPNEKLFF.